Presented here are 21 T cell receptor beta chains from one specimen sequenced in a study of Graves' ophthalmopathy and Graves' hyperthyroidism. RNA transcripts yielded amplified TCR beta CDR3 regions. Scientists carried out first-round RT-PCR using HTBI primers and then a second-round multiplex PCR. TCRdb processed the multiplex PCR reads anew with MiXCR; each CDR3 protein has one entry. The sample lists a few hundred thousand distinct CDR3 sequences; about 40% were seen once. The sequenced sample consisted of peripheral blood or thyroid tissue (not recorded which). These receptors came from an adult man with Graves' hyperthyroidism.

This clonotype was counted ten times or more. J is TRBJ2-2 and V is TRBV2, with TRBD2 identical over 8 bases. The CDR3 is made up of 15 amino acids. The germline CDR1 and CDR2 sequences are SNHLY and FYNNEI. The junction had 5 bases not matched to a gene; V was cut back by 4 bases and J by 4 bases. The chain's CDR3 is CASSAGTRGTGELFF. The CDR3 DNA sequence: TGTGCCAGCAGTGCAGGGACTAGGGGCACCGGGGAGCTGTTTTTT.

This clonotype was recorded many times. The CDR3 sequence is CASSLAGTSDGYTF. The CDR3 nucleotides are TGCGCCAGCAGCTTGGCCGGGACTAGTGATGGCTACACCTTC. The chain links TRBV5-1 to TRBJ1-2; perhaps TRBD1 as D (5 bases). Trimming removed 0 bases from V and 6 bases from J, with 12 bases in between. This CDR3 is 14 amino acids long. Germline V CDR1 and CDR2: SGHRS, YFSETQ.

The rearrangement uses TRBV28 and TRBJ2-7, with a possible D match to TRBD1 (6 bases). CDR1 is MDHEN, CDR2 SYDVKM, per germline. This CDR3 has 15 amino acids. V was cut by 7 bases and J by 2 bases, with 18 bases left in between. CDR3 coding DNA: TGTGCCAGCAAAATTCAGGGGTCAAAACCCTACGAGCAGTACTTC. It is translated as CASKIQGSKPYEQYF. Together with reference TRBV28 and TRBJ2-7, the CDR3 gives the full variable domain: DVKVTQSSRYLVKRTGEKVFLECVQDMDHENMFWYRQDPGLGLRLIYFSYDVKMKEKGDIPEGYSVSREKKERFSLILESASTNQTSMYLCASKIQGSKPYEQYFGPGTRLTVT.

This chain connects TRBV24-1 to TRBJ2-5, with D possibly matching TRBD2 (6 bases). Germline values: CDR1 KGHDR, CDR2 SFDVKD. CDR3 length equals 13 residues. The V end lost 7 bases, the J end lost 5 bases, and 13 bases lay between the germline ends. In nucleotides, the CDR3 is TGTGCCACCAGGCCTAGCGCTTCGGAGACCCAGTACTTC. The encoded protein is CATRPSASETQYF.

In its sample, this clonotype was seen a few times. The chain has TRBV7-3 and TRBJ2-3, with TRBD2 matching over 8 bases. The trim removed 4 bases at V and 3 bases at J, leaving 15 bases unmatched. CDR1 is SGHTA, CDR2 FQGTGA, per germline. The length of the CDR3 is 18 residues. The CDR3 is CASSSPTLAGGGTDTQYF. The CDR3 coding sequence is TGTGCCAGCAGCTCACCAACGTTGGCGGGAGGAGGGACAGATACGCAGTATTTT.

This clonotype turned up a few times. The chain combines TRBV12-3 or TRBV12-4 with TRBJ1-1, with TRBD1 as a possible D gene (6 bases). Trimming cost V 5 bases and J 1 base, with 20 bases left between them. CDR3 length equals 17 residues. The CDR3 region is CASSPAGGGQTNTEAFF. CDR3 sequence (DNA): TGTGCCAGCAGTCCAGCCGGGGGGGGGCAGACGAACACTGAAGCTTTCTTT.

Remarks on this clonotype: A much larger clone is a single base away; this may be a read error. The chain joins TRBV10-2 to TRBJ2-5, with D tentatively TRBD1 (6 bases). There are 15 residues in the CDR3. Trimming cost V 0 bases and J 5 bases, with 13 bases left between them. CDR1 and CDR2 from the germline V gene are WSHSY and SAAADI. CDR3 nucleotides: TGCGCCAGCAGTGAGTCGGGTAGCAGGGGCGAGACCCAGTACTTC. Its protein is CASSESGSRGETQYF.

Turning to this clonotype: This clone may be a read error of a much larger clone one base away. The rearrangement uses TRBV3-1 and TRBJ1-2; D is uncertain. CDR1 LGHDT and CDR2 YNNKEL come from the germline V gene (reference sequence). The CDR3 is 12 residues long. V gave up 5 bases and J gave up 4 bases, with 8 bases separating them. CDR3 sequence reads: CASSDIGYGYTF. The CDR3 DNA reads TGTGCCAGCAGCGACATAGGCTATGGCTACACCTTC.

This clonotype turned up a few times. V is TRBV7-3 and J is TRBJ2-2; the D is unclear. CDR3 length: 12 amino acids. The V gene's germline CDR1 is SGHTA and CDR2 FQGTGA. V lost 8 bases and J lost 3, with 7 bases in between. The DNA for the CDR3 is TGTGCCAGCGGGGTTTACACCGGGGAGCTGTTTTTT. Translation: CASGVYTGELFF.

This clonotype was detected ten times or more. J is TRBJ2-7 and V is TRBV25-1, with a weak D call TRBD1 (5 bases). Germline loops: CDR1 MGHDK, CDR2 SYGVNS. The V end was cut by 5 bases, the J end by 4 bases, with 12 bases between. The CDR3 sequence is 13 residues long. CDR3: CASSLQVGYEQYF. CDR3 bases: TGTGCCAGCAGTCTACAGGTCGGGTACGAGCAGTACTTC.

The V call is TRBV29-1, the J call TRBJ2-7; D remains unclear. CDR1 and CDR2 from the germline V gene are SQVTM and ANQGSEA. Between the trimmed V and J ends, which lost 4 bases and 3 bases, there was a span of 10 bases. The CDR3 contains 12 residues. The CDR3 DNA reads TGCAGCGTTGGGTTGTTCGACTACGAGCAGTACTTC. Its protein is CSVGLFDYEQYF.

The table lists this clonotype with many counts. The chain is built from TRBV7-9 and TRBJ1-3, with D uncertain. The CDR3 is 15 residues long. V lost 2 bases, J lost 4 bases, and 12 bases lay in between. Germline V gene sequence: CDR1 SEHNR, CDR2 FQNEAQ (reference sequence). The CDR3 DNA reads as TGTGCCAGCAGCTTAACAAGAAAGCGCGGAAACACCATATATTTT. Translating it yields CASSLTRKRGNTIYF.

Note on this clonotype: Its ends do not fully match the called genes, so a read error is possible. The chain uses TRBV12-3 or TRBV12-4 and TRBJ1-6; 12 bases match TRBD1. This CDR3 is built from 17 residues. The CDR3, as DNA: TGTGCCGGCAGTCCCGGGACAGGGGGCGCTCGGAATTCACCCCTCCACTTT. It yields the protein CAGSPGTGGARNSPLHF.

This clonotype was seen a single time. The V and J genes are TRBV25-1 and TRBJ2-7, with D maybe TRBD2 (5 bases). Trimming cost V 5 bases and J 2 bases, with 13 bases left between them. The CDR3 is made up of 14 amino acids. The germline V gene has CDR1 MGHDK and CDR2 SYGVNS. CDR3 residues: CASSSLAPTYEQYF. The CDR3 nucleotides are TGTGCCAGCAGTTCCCTAGCTCCTACCTACGAGCAGTACTTC.

The chain couples TRBV2 to TRBJ2-7, with D possibly TRBD1 on 6 matching bases. The assigned J gene may be wrong: the sequence end matches TRBJ2-1 better. The CDR3 consists of 12 residues. Per the germline V gene, CDR1 is SNHLY and CDR2 is FYNNEI. The CDR3 reads CASSQGRNEQFF. The DNA of the CDR3 is TGTGCCAGCAGTCAGGGGCGCAATGAGCAGTTCTTC.

The V gene is TRBV29-1, the J gene TRBJ1-2; TRBD1 is a possible D gene (5 bases). V was trimmed by 3 bases and J by 4 bases, leaving 15 bases between them. Germline V gene sequence: CDR1 SQVTM, CDR2 ANQGSEA. CDR3 length: 14 residues. The CDR3 reads CSVDGQGASYGYTF. The CDR3 DNA is TGCAGCGTTGACGGGCAGGGAGCCTCCTATGGCTACACCTTC. Variable domain in full (rest from reference TRBV29-1 and TRBJ1-2): SAVISQKPSRDICQRGTSLTIQCQVDSQVTMMFWYRQQPGQSLTLIATANQGSEATYESGFVIDKFPISRPNLTFSTLTVSNMSPEDSSIYLCSVDGQGASYGYTFGSGTRLTVV.

This clonotype was recorded a few times. This chain uses TRBV3-1 with TRBJ2-7; either TRBD1 or TRBD2 may fit D (5 bases each). Trimming left V 1 base short and J 10 bases short, with 11 bases between. The CDR3 spans 12 residues. Germline V CDR1 and CDR2: LGHDT, YNNKEL (reference sequence). The CDR3 DNA follows: TGTGCCAGCAGCCAAGTCGAGGGGATTCAGTACTTC. Its translation is CASSQVEGIQYF.

This clonotype was counted many times. The chain employs TRBV5-8 and TRBJ2-6; D remains ambiguous. The CDR3 extends over 14 amino acids. Germline V gene lookup returns CDR1 SGHTS and CDR2 YDEGEE. Trimming removed 4 bases at V and 2 bases at J, with 7 bases between. The CDR3 reads CASSRPPGANVLTF. The DNA for the CDR3 is TGTGCCAGCAGCCGCCCGCCTGGGGCCAACGTCCTGACTTTC.

CDR3 nucleotides: TGCGCCAGCAGCCCGACGGACTTAGAGACCGGGGAGCTGTTTTTT. Translated: CASSPTDLETGELFF. The chain links TRBV4-1 to TRBJ2-2, with D tentatively TRBD2 (5 bases). The germline V gene has CDR1 MGHRA and CDR2 YSYEKL. CDR3 length equals 15 residues. V was trimmed by 4 bases and J by 5 bases, leaving 14 bases between them.

The rearrangement links TRBV29-1 to TRBJ1-2; possible D gene TRBD1, 6 bases. The CDR3 contains 11 residues. CDR1 and CDR2 (germline): SQVTM, ANQGSEA. The V gene lost 4 bases and the J gene lost 7 bases, with 10 bases spanning the gap. The CDR3 nucleotides are TGCAGCGTTGGACAGGTCGGTGGCTACACCTTC. Translation: CSVGQVGGYTF.

The chain joins TRBV29-1 to TRBJ1-5; possible D gene TRBD1, 6 bases. V was shortened by 3 bases and J by 7 bases, with 16 bases between the two germline ends. This CDR3 has 14 amino acids. Germline loops: CDR1 SQVTM, CDR2 ANQGSEA. CDR3 protein: CSVESRGSGQPQHF. The CDR3 bases are TGCAGCGTTGAGAGCAGGGGTTCCGGGCAGCCCCAGCATTTT.